The clone carrying this TCR beta chain showed up just a few times. The sample comes from a study of control samples from healthy donors and cancer patients. The table came from immunoSEQ multiplex PCR; TCRdb's copy has only in-frame clones and leaves some out. The sample lists about 80,000 clones; approximately 90% were seen once. V dropped 3 bases and J dropped 6 bases, with 5 bases sitting between them. CDR1 and CDR2 (germline): KGHSH, LQKENI. The CDR3 covers 12 residues. What was sequenced was blood. The rearrangement uses TRBV18 and TRBJ2-2, with D hard to call. The receptor was derived from a woman aged 45-59 years in good health. CDR3 residues: CASSPGSGELFF. CDR3 DNA sequence: TGTGCCAGCTCACCGGGTTCCGGGGAGCTGTTTTTT.